This is a list of T cell receptor beta chains from one sample in a study of a mutant IDH1 vaccine in newly diagnosed glioma. Their antigens are not known. Clones were sequenced by immunoSEQ multiplex PCR, and TCRdb holds only the in-frame ones, with some missing. Of 60,000 to 65,000 clones listed, 80% to 90% are singletons. The material sequenced was PBMCs, taken from a glioma patient whose treatment included an IDH1 peptide vaccine. The source is a man aged 25 to 45 with glioma. The CDR3 runs from the conserved cysteine through the conserved F or W. A D gene is named only where the DNA matches it firmly. Clone size is stated in some rows and not others, as once, few, many or a class when expanded.

clone size: once; J gene: TRBJ1-3; D gene: .; CDR3 length: 14; V gene: TRBV19; CDR3 protein: CASSGPNSGNTIYF; CDR3 DNA: TGTGCCAGTAGCGGACCAAACTCTGGAAACACCATATATTTT
clone size: .; J gene: TRBJ2-3; D gene: .; CDR3 length: 16; V gene: TRBV7-9; CDR3 protein: CASSDPGTQDPDTQYF; CDR3 DNA: TGTGCCAGCAGCGATCCCGGGACCCAAGACCCAGATACGCAGTATTTT
clone size: .; J gene: TRBJ2-1; D gene: TRBD1; CDR3 length: 14; V gene: TRBV18; CDR3 protein: CASSLGQGHNEQFF; CDR3 DNA: TGTGCCAGCTCACTGGGACAGGGTCACAATGAGCAGTTCTTC
clone size: .; J gene: TRBJ2-7; D gene: .; CDR3 length: 10; V gene: TRBV29-1; CDR3 protein: CSVDADEQYF; CDR3 DNA: TGCAGCGTTGACGCCGACGAGCAGTACTTC
clone size: .; J gene: TRBJ1-2; D gene: TRBD1; CDR3 length: 15; V gene: TRBV4-1; CDR3 protein: CASSQEGTGIYGYTF; CDR3 DNA: TGCGCCAGCAGCCAAGAGGGGACAGGAATCTACGGCTACACCTTC
clone size: once; J gene: TRBJ1-6; D gene: .; CDR3 length: 16; V gene: TRBV11-2; CDR3 protein: CASSYRQVPFGSPLHF; CDR3 DNA: TGTGCCAGCAGCTACCGACAGGTGCCTTTTGGGTCACCCCTCCACTTT
clone size: .; J gene: TRBJ2-3; D gene: TRBD2; CDR3 length: 14; V gene: TRBV6-1; CDR3 protein: CASSGLAAGGTQYF; CDR3 DNA: TGTGCCAGCAGCGGACTAGCGGCCGGGGGTACGCAGTATTTT
clone size: .; J gene: TRBJ2-5; D gene: TRBD2; CDR3 length: 20; V gene: TRBV11-2; CDR3 protein: CASSLDLRTSGGAVQETQYF; CDR3 DNA: TGTGCCAGCAGCTTAGATCTTCGGACTAGCGGGGGGGCCGTCCAAGAGACCCAGTACTTC
clone size: .; J gene: TRBJ2-3; D gene: .; CDR3 length: 11; V gene: TRBV27; CDR3 protein: CASSFSGTQYF; CDR3 DNA: TGTGCCAGCAGTTTCTCTGGTACGCAGTATTTT
clone size: few; J gene: TRBJ2-1; D gene: .; CDR3 length: 13; V gene: TRBV16; CDR3 protein: CASSQTRVYEQFF; CDR3 DNA: TGTGCCAGCAGCCAAACCAGGGTTTACGAGCAGTTCTTC
clone size: once; J gene: TRBJ1-2; D gene: TRBD1; CDR3 length: 17; V gene: TRBV4-1; CDR3 protein: CASSQGPWDRGNYGYTF; CDR3 DNA: TGCGCCAGCAGCCAAGGGCCTTGGGACAGGGGAAACTATGGCTACACCTTC
clone size: .; J gene: TRBJ2-3; D gene: .; CDR3 length: 13; V gene: TRBV7-6; CDR3 protein: CASSARTTDTQYF; CDR3 DNA: TGTGCCAGCAGCGCACGGACCACAGATACGCAGTATTTT
clone size: .; J gene: TRBJ2-1; D gene: .; CDR3 length: 12; V gene: TRBV7-9; CDR3 protein: CASSPLKDEQFF; CDR3 DNA: TGTGCCAGCAGCCCGCTAAAGGATGAGCAGTTCTTC
clone size: .; J gene: TRBJ2-3; D gene: TRBD1; CDR3 length: 16; V gene: TRBV29-1; CDR3 protein: CSVESTGGIFTDTQYF; CDR3 DNA: TGCAGCGTTGAAAGTACAGGGGGAATTTTCACAGATACGCAGTATTTT
clone size: .; J gene: TRBJ2-7; D gene: TRBD1; CDR3 length: 15; V gene: TRBV6-6; CDR3 protein: CASSSNPTGTYEQYF; CDR3 DNA: TGTGCCAGCAGCTCTAACCCGACAGGGACCTACGAGCAGTACTTC
clone size: .; J gene: TRBJ1-5; D gene: .; CDR3 length: 14; V gene: TRBV6-5; CDR3 protein: CASSWGYSNQPQHF; CDR3 DNA: TGTGCCAGCAGTTGGGGTTATAGCAATCAGCCCCAGCATTTT
clone size: .; J gene: TRBJ1-1; D gene: .; CDR3 length: 14; V gene: TRBV14; CDR3 protein: CASSQDWAGTEAFF; CDR3 DNA: TGTGCCAGCAGCCAAGATTGGGCAGGCACTGAAGCTTTCTTT
clone size: .; J gene: TRBJ1-6; D gene: .; CDR3 length: 13; V gene: TRBV10-2; CDR3 protein: CASRFSYNSPLHF; CDR3 DNA: TGCGCCAGCCGCTTCTCCTATAATTCACCCCTCCACTTT
clone size: .; J gene: TRBJ1-4; D gene: .; CDR3 length: 13; V gene: TRBV2; CDR3 protein: CASGGRRNEKLFF; CDR3 DNA: TGTGCCAGCGGGGGACGGAGAAATGAAAAACTGTTTTTT
clone size: .; J gene: TRBJ2-2; D gene: .; CDR3 length: 19; V gene: TRBV11-2; CDR3 protein: CASSSTRDFLSINTGELFF; CDR3 DNA: TGTGCCAGCAGTTCAACGCGGGACTTCCTCTCCATTAACACCGGGGAGCTGTTTTTT
clone size: once; J gene: TRBJ1-5; D gene: .; CDR3 length: 14; V gene: TRBV19; CDR3 protein: CATRGVGSNQPQHF; CDR3 DNA: TGTGCCACGCGGGGGGTTGGCAGCAATCAGCCCCAGCATTTT
clone size: .; J gene: TRBJ2-7; D gene: TRBD2; CDR3 length: 14; V gene: TRBV5-6; CDR3 protein: CASSLGTSYHEQYF; CDR3 DNA: TGTGCCAGCAGCCTCGGGACTAGCTATCACGAGCAGTACTTC
clone size: .; J gene: TRBJ2-7; D gene: .; CDR3 length: 11; V gene: TRBV19; CDR3 protein: CATRTVYEQYF; CDR3 DNA: TGTGCCACCAGGACAGTCTACGAGCAGTACTTC